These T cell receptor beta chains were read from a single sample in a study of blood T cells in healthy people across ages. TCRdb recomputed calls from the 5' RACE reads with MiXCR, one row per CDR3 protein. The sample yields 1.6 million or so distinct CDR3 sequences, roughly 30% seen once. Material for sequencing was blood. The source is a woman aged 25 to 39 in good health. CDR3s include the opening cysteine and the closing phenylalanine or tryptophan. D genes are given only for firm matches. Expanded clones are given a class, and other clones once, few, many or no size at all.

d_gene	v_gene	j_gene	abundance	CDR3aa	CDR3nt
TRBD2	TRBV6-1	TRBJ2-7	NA	CASSELASASYEQYF	TGTGCCAGCAGCGAACTAGCGTCGGCGTCCTACGAGCAGTACTTC
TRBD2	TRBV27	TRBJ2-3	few	CASSPPASGADTQYF	TGTGCCAGCAGTCCCCCGGCTAGCGGTGCAGATACGCAGTATTTT
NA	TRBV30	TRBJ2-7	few	CARGLGDEQYF	TGTGCCCGGGGGCTTGGGGACGAGCAGTACTTC
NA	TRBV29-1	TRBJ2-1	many	CSSKGSASYNEQFF	TGCAGCTCGAAGGGGAGCGCATCCTACAATGAGCAGTTCTTC
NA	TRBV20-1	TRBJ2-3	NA	CSARRRVLPDTQYF	TGCAGTGCTAGGAGGCGGGTTCTACCAGATACGCAGTATTTT
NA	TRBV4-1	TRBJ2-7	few	CASSPIRGAEQYF	TGCGCCAGCAGCCCCATACGGGGGGCCGAGCAGTACTTC
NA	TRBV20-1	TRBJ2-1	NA	CSARVTQISYNEQFF	TGCAGTGCTAGAGTGACCCAAATCTCCTACAATGAGCAGTTCTTC
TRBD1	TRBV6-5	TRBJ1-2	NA	CASSYSGQGANYGYTF	TGTGCCAGCAGTTACTCCGGACAGGGGGCTAACTATGGCTACACCTTC
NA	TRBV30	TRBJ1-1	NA	CAWSVPHTGFTEAFF	TGTGCCTGGAGTGTACCCCACACAGGGTTCACTGAAGCTTTCTTT
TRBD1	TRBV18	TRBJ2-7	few	CASSPNPGGSYEQYF	TGTGCCAGCTCACCAAATCCAGGGGGCTCCTACGAGCAGTACTTC
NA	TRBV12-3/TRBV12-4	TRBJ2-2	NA	CASSFGGGSAGELFF	TGTGCCAGCAGTTTTGGAGGGGGCAGTGCCGGGGAGCTGTTTTTT
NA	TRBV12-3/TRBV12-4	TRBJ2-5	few	CASSLARVETQYF	TGTGCCAGCAGTTTAGCGCGGGTGGAGACCCAGTACTTC
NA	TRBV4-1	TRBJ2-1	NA	CAGSQGGTASGRDEQFF	TGCGCCGGCAGCCAGGGGGGGACGGCTAGCGGTCGGGATGAGCAGTTCTTC
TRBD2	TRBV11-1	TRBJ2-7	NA	CASTEHYGTSVSGEQYF	TGTGCCAGCACCGAACACTACGGGACTAGCGTCTCTGGCGAGCAGTACTTC
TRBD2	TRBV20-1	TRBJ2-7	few	CSARGTPAGTYEQYF	TGCAGTGCTAGAGGCACCCCAGCGGGGACTTACGAGCAGTACTTC
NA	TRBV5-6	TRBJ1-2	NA	CASSLVGAENYGYTF	TGTGCCAGCAGCTTGGTGGGGGCAGAGAACTATGGCTACACCTTC
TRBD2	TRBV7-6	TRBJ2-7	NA	CASSPGGSREQYF	TGTGCCAGCAGCCCGGGGGGATCACGCGAGCAGTACTTC
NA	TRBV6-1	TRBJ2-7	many	CASSEATQGMYYEQYF	TGTGCCAGCAGTGAAGCAACGCAGGGAATGTACTACGAGCAGTACTTC
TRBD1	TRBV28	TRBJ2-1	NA	CASSFRDRLGVQFF	TGTGCCAGCAGTTTTCGGGACAGATTAGGTGTGCAGTTCTTC
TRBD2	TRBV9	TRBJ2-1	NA	CAGSVGTSGSYEQFF	TGTGCCGGCAGCGTCGGGACTAGCGGGAGTTATGAGCAGTTCTTC
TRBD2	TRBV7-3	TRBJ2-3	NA	CASSETSGRALWYF	TGTGCCAGCAGCGAGACTAGCGGGAGGGCCCTTTGGTATTTT
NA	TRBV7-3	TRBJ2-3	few	CASSAGPYTDTQYF	TGTGCCAGCAGCGCCGGGCCCTACACAGATACGCAGTATTTT
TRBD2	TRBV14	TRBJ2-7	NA	CASSQDLAGIYEQYF	TGTGCCAGCAGCCAGGACCTAGCGGGAATCTACGAGCAGTACTTC
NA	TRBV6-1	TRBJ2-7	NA	CASSEAAAPVSYEQYF	TGTGCCAGCAGTGAAGCGGCAGCGCCTGTCTCCTACGAGCAGTACTTC
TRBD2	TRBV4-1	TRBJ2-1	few	CASSTRLAGYNEQFF	TGCGCCAGCAGCACCCGACTAGCGGGGTACAATGAGCAGTTCTTC
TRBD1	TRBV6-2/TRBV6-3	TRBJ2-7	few	CASSPTGTASPYEQYF	TGTGCCAGCAGTCCGACCGGGACAGCATCTCCCTACGAGCAGTACTTC
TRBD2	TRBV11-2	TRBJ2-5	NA	CASSLGSPQGGRETQYF	TGTGCCAGCAGCTTAGGGAGCCCGCAGGGAGGGAGAGAGACCCAGTACTTC
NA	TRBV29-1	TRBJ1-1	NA	CSVDRGIGTEAFF	TGCAGCGTTGACAGGGGAATCGGTACTGAAGCTTTCTTT
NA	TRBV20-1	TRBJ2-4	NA	CSASLPPRGIQYF	TGCAGTGCTAGTTTGCCACCCAGGGGCATTCAGTACTTC
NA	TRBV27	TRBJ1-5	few	CASSFNSNQPQHF	TGTGCCAGCAGTTTTAACAGTAATCAGCCCCAGCATTTT
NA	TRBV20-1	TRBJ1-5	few	CSAARGARQPQHF	TGCAGTGCTGCAAGAGGGGCCAGACAGCCCCAGCATTTT
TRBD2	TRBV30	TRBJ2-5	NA	CAWSVRRTSGGEETQYF	TGTGCCTGGAGTGTACGTAGGACTAGCGGGGGGGAAGAGACCCAGTACTTC
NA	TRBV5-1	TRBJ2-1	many	CASSSSQSGGEQFF	TGCGCCAGCAGCTCGTCCCAGTCCGGTGGTGAGCAGTTCTTC